This record covers a single TCR beta chain. Its antigen is currently unknown. The sample comes from a study of blood T cells in healthy people across ages. The study's findings and limits: The recorded TCR beta diversity per million T cells decreased in a roughly linear manner with age. Possibly confounding the expanded clonotype changes was the fact that donor CMV status was unknown.

Germline CDR1 reads DFQATT; CDR2 reads SNEGSKA (reference sequence). The trim removed 4 bases at V and 5 bases at J, leaving 10 bases unmatched. The length of the CDR3 is 15 residues. Sample-barcoded 5' priming and a J-beta primer mix drove a second PCR of about 7 to 12 cycles. TCRdb processed the 5' RACE reads anew with MiXCR; each CDR3 protein has one entry. The sample has about 830,000 distinct CDR3 sequences, around 68% seen once. The sequenced material came from blood. The chain carries TRBV20-1 and TRBJ2-1, with 8 bases matching TRBD2. This TCR was sampled from a man aged 25-45 years in good health. Here the CDR3 reads CSANSRGGSDNEQFF. The DNA for the CDR3 is TGCAGTGCTAATAGTCGCGGGGGGAGTGACAATGAGCAGTTCTTC.